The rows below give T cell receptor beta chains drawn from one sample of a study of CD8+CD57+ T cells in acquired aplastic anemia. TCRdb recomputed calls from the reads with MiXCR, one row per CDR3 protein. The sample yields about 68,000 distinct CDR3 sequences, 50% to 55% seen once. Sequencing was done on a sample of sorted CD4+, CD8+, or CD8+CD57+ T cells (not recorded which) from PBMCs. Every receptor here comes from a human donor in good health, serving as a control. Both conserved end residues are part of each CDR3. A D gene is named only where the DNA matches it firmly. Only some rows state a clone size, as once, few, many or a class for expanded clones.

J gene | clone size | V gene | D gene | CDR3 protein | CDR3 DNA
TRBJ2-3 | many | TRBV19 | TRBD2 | CASSQLLPAGGLTGTDTQYF | TGTGCCAGTAGTCAACTATTACCAGCGGGAGGGCTGACGGGCACAGATACGCAGTATTTT
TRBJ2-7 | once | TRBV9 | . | CASSVVYEQYF | TGTGCCAGCAGCGTAGTTTACGAGCAGTACTTC
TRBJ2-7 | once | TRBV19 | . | CASSIDDGAYEQYF | TGTGCCAGTAGTATAGACGACGGTGCCTACGAGCAGTACTTC
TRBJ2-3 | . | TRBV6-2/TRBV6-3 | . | CASSPSGGGTDTQYF | TGTGCCAGCAGTCCGAGTGGGGGCGGCACAGATACGCAGTATTTT
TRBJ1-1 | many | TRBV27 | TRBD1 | CASSFLGQGSTEAFF | TGTGCCAGCAGTTTTCTCGGACAGGGGAGCACTGAAGCTTTCTTT
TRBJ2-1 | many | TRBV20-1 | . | CSARQDNEQFF | TGCAGTGCTCGACAGGACAATGAGCAGTTCTTC
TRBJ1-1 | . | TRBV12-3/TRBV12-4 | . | CASSPVPGNQAFF | TGTGCCAGCAGCCCGGTGCCAGGGAATCAAGCTTTCTTT
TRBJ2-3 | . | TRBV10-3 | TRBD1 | CAIRQGEQSTDTQYF | TGTGCCATCAGACAGGGGGAGCAAAGCACAGATACGCAGTATTTT
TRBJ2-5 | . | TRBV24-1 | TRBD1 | CATSLQGETQYF | TGTGCCACCAGTCTACAGGGGGAGACCCAGTACTTC
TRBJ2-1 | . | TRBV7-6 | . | CASRGTYNEQFF | TGTGCCTCTCGGGGAACCTACAATGAGCAGTTCTTC
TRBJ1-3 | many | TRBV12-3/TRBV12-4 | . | CASSFSAGNTIYF | TGTGCCAGCAGTTTCAGTGCTGGAAACACCATATATTTT
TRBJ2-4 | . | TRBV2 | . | CASTGEVNIQYF | TGTGCCAGCACTGGGGAAGTGAACATTCAGTACTTC
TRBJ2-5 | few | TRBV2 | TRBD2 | CASGQAGETQYF | TGTGCCAGCGGGCAAGCGGGGGAGACCCAGTACTTC
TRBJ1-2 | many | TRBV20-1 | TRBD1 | CSANRDRGYYGYTF | TGCAGTGCGAACCGGGACAGGGGGTACTATGGCTACACCTTC
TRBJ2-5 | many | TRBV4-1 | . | CASSQDRTGQETQYF | TGCGCCAGCAGCCAAGACCGGACCGGGCAAGAGACCCAGTACTTC
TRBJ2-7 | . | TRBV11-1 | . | CASSLVGGRSSHKQYF | TGTGCCAGCAGCCTCGTCGGGGGAAGAAGCTCCCACAAGCAGTACTTC
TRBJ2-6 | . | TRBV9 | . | CASSPWSSGANVLTF | TGTGCCAGCAGCCCCTGGAGCTCTGGGGCCAACGTCCTGACTTTC
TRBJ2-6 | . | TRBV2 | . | CASHTISGANVLTF | TGTGCCAGTCACACCATCTCTGGGGCCAACGTCCTGACTTTC
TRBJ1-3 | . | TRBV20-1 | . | CSARDRPGNTIYF | TGCAGTGCTAGAGATCGACCCGGGAACACCATATATTTT
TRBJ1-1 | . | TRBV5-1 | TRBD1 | CASSLPWRQGASEAFF | TGCGCCAGCAGTCTCCCGTGGCGACAGGGTGCATCTGAAGCTTTCTTT
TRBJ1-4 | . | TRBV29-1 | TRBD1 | CSVGGTEGTNEKLFF | TGCAGCGTTGGAGGGACAGAGGGAACTAATGAAAAACTGTTTTTT
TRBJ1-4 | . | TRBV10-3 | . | CAISEGDEKLFF | TGTGCCATCAGTGAGGGGGATGAAAAACTGTTTTTT
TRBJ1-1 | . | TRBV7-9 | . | CASSLLEHTEAFF | TGTGCCAGCAGCTTATTGGAACACACTGAAGCTTTCTTT
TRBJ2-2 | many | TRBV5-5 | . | CASSLLRITGELFF | TGTGCCAGCAGCTTGCTCAGAATCACCGGGGAGCTGTTTTTT
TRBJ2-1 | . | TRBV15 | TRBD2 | CATSRDPSGAFFAEQFF | TGTGCCACCAGCAGAGATCCTAGCGGTGCCTTTTTTGCTGAGCAGTTCTTC
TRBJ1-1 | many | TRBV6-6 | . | CASSRRYGEDTEAFF | TGTGCCAGCAGCCGCCGTTACGGGGAGGACACTGAAGCTTTCTTT
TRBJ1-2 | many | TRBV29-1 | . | CSARANNYGYTF | TGCAGCGCCAGGGCGAATAACTATGGCTACACCTTC
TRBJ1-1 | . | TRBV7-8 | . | CASSPNGGRANTEAFF | TGTGCCAGCAGCCCCAATGGGGGCAGGGCGAACACTGAAGCTTTCTTT
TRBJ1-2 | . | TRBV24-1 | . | CATSDSGAGGYTF | TGTGCCACCAGTGATTCAGGGGCCGGTGGCTACACCTTC
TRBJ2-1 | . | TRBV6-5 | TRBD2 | CASSWAGGDNEQFF | TGTGCCAGCAGTTGGGCGGGGGGAGACAATGAGCAGTTCTTC
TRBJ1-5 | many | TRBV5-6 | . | CASSSWYTKYSNQPQHF | TGTGCCAGCAGCTCTTGGTATACAAAGTATAGCAATCAGCCCCAGCATTTT
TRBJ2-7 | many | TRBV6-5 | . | CASSYVGDNSYEQYF | TGTGCCAGCAGTTACGTGGGAGACAATTCCTACGAGCAGTACTTC
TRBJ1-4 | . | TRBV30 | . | CAWSPGGELFF | TGTGCCTGGAGTCCGGGGGGCGAACTGTTTTTT
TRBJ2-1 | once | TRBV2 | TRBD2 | CASSEVGGPSDEQFF | TGTGCCAGCAGTGAAGTGGGAGGGCCCTCCGATGAGCAGTTCTTC
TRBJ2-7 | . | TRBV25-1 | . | CATGAGEQYF | TGTGCCACGGGGGCTGGTGAGCAGTACTTC
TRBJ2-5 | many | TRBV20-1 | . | CSAPSLKWGPGETQYF | TGCAGTGCTCCTTCCTTAAAGTGGGGGCCGGGGGAGACCCAGTACTTC
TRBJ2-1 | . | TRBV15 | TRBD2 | CATSTAGDSYNEQFF | TGTGCCACCAGCACAGCGGGAGATTCCTACAATGAGCAGTTCTTC
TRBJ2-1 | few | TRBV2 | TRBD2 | CASSGGLAGGLNEQFF | TGTGCCAGCAGTGGTGGACTAGCGGGGGGGCTTAATGAGCAGTTCTTC
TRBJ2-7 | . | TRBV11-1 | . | CASSLGAPSLYYEQYF | TGTGCCAGCAGCCTAGGCGCTCCCTCCCTATACTACGAGCAGTACTTC
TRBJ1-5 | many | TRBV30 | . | CAWNRKGPNQPQHF | TGTGCCTGGAATCGAAAGGGACCAAATCAGCCCCAGCATTTT
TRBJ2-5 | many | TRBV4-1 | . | CASSQDQGEETQYF | TGCGCCAGCAGCCAAGATCAAGGTGAGGAGACCCAGTACTTC
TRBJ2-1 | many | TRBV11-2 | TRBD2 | CASSPRLAGSNHNEQFF | TGTGCCAGCAGCCCCAGACTAGCGGGGAGCAATCACAATGAGCAGTTCTTC
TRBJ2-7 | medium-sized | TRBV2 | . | CASSEAWGAVYEQYF | TGTGCCAGCAGTGAAGCGTGGGGAGCAGTCTACGAGCAGTACTTC
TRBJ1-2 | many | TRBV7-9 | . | CASSLAPGVSSYGYTF | TGTGCCAGCAGCTTAGCGCCAGGAGTATCTTCCTATGGCTACACCTTC
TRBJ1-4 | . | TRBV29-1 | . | CSVEERNEKLFF | TGCAGCGTTGAGGAGCGTAATGAAAAACTGTTTTTT
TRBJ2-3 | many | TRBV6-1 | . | CASSAILDGPTDTQYF | TGTGCCAGCAGTGCAATTTTGGACGGACCCACAGATACGCAGTATTTT
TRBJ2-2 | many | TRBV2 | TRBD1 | CASRVEWGQEPNTGELFF | TGTGCCAGCAGGGTCGAGTGGGGACAGGAGCCGAACACCGGGGAGCTGTTTTTT
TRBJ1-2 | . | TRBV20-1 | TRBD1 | CSASGQAGLYGYTF | TGCAGTGCTAGCGGACAGGCCGGACTCTATGGCTACACCTTC
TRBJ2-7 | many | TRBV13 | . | CASSLGVSVYEQYF | TGTGCCAGCAGCTTAGGCGTCAGTGTCTACGAGCAGTACTTC
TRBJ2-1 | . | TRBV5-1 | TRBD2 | CASSRTSGGAYNEQFF | TGCGCCAGCAGCAGGACTAGCGGGGGAGCCTACAATGAGCAGTTCTTC
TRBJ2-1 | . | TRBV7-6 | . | CASSVDPLAQFF | TGTGCCAGCAGCGTGGACCCCCTTGCCCAGTTCTTC
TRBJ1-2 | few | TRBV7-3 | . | CASRELRDGYTF | TGTGCCAGCAGGGAACTCAGGGATGGCTACACCTTC